This T cell receptor beta chain was obtained from a study of OX40 agonist ivuxolimab in advanced cancers. The wider study: The drug used for patients, ivuxolimab, was an agonistic anti-OX40 (CD134) antibody. The dose-escalation cohort was around 83% male, with a mean age of about 58 years, ranging about 23 to 80. Study observations and caveats: Averaged across samples, CD8+ T cells carried more expanded clones than CD4+ did.

Note on this clone: Antigen: not known. At one end, the junction sequence differs from germline, possibly due to a read error.

Autoimmune disease history or systemic immunosuppression barred patients. This CDR3 is 15 amino acids long. Germline-derived CDR1 and CDR2 are MDHEN and SYDVKM. Sequencing used immunoSEQ multiplex PCR; TCRdb keeps in-frame clones, though not all of them. This table has around 68,000 clones, about 90% appearing once. Here the sequenced sample was CD4+ or CD8+ T cells sorted from blood, taken in a trial of the OX40 agonist ivuxolimab. The chain carries TRBV28 and TRBJ2-1; 10 nucleotides align to TRBD2. This sequence originates from an adult with an advanced solid tumor such as melanoma, head and neck, liver or kidney cancer. CDR3 DNA: TGTGCCAGCAGTCCCGGGACTAGCGACTACAGTGAGCAGTTCTTC. This encodes CASSPGTSDYSEQFF.